This T cell receptor beta chain is from a study of blood T cell repertoires in COVID-19. The wider study: Both acute and convalescent COVID-19 samples were obtained from the United States, Italy and Spain. PBMCs, B-cell-depleted T cells, or T cells provided the cDNA or gDNA that made up the material.

The authors' processing: Quantification of nucleated cells was approximated via reference gene primer amplification. Clones were sequenced by immunoSEQ multiplex PCR, and TCRdb holds only the in-frame ones, with some missing. The V and J calls and clone size are taken from that table; D and trimming were inferred from the DNA. The table shows about 230,000 clones, with approximately 82% occurring only once. This clone was counted between two and nine times. V lost 6 bases and J 0 bases, leaving 6 bases between the germline ends. The CDR3 length is 13 residues. Germline values: CDR1 WNHNN, CDR2 SYGVQD (reference sequence).

This TCR was recovered from a woman in her 40s who had recovered from COVID-19. The specimen was peripheral blood. This chain joins TRBV10-1 and TRBJ1-3, with no clear D. This chain's CDR3 is CASSRVSGNTIYF. The DNA of the CDR3 is TGCGCCAGCAGCCGGGTCTCTGGAAACACCATATATTTT.